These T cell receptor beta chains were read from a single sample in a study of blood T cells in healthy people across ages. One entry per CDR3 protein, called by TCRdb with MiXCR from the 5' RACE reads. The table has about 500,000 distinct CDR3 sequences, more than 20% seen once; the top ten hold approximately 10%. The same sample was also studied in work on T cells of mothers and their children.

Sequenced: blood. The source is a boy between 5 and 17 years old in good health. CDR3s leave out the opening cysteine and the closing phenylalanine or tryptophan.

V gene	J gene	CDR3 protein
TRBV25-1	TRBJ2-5	ASSVRDPETQY
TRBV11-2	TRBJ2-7	ASSSYRDRDGYEQY
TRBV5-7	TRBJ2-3	ASSWVTDTQY
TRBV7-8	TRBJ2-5	ASTDRGVGSQETQY
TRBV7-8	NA	ASSLDHEQF
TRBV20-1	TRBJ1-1	SALEGMMNTEAF
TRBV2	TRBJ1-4	ASGREMNEKLF
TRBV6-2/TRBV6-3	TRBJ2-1	ASSRLAESSYNEQF
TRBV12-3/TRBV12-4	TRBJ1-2	ASRASYGGYT
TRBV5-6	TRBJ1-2	ASSPGTGHGYT
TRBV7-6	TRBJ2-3	ASSFGQPVGTDTQY
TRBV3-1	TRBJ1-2	ASSQRDRVFFGYT
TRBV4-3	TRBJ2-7	ASSHAGRNEQY
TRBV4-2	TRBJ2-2	ASSPGVAGLNTGELF
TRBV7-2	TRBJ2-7	ASSSGVNSYEQY
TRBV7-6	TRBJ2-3	ASSLVQSSTDTQY
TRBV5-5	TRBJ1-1	ASSPLGPEGRDTEAF